The sample holds a few counts of the clone carrying this T cell receptor (beta chain). The antigen is undetermined. Specified time point: sample taken at primary tumor resection. Whole RNA, isolated from tumor, nontumor lung or frozen PBMC, was sequenced without prior sorting. Each TCR cDNA molecule bore a unique molecular identifier. MiXCR, run by TCRdb on the 5' RACE reads, gives a single entry per CDR3 protein. The data contain around 89,000 distinct CDR3 sequences, about an eighth of them singletons. V was clipped by 5 bases and J by 3 bases; unmatched bases: 4. The length of the CDR3 is 14 residues. The data derive from a study of spatial heterogeneity in lung cancer. Across the whole study: The study consistently detected more beta-chain than alpha-chain sequences. Combinations of a unique TCR and a UMI were tallied in raw reads, and on average each appeared more than ten times.

The study's findings and limits: More often at tumor resection than at routine follow-up, ubiquitous expanded tumor TCRs were detected in the blood.

This TCR was recovered from a male donor with early-stage non-small cell lung cancer. The sequencing here drew on PBMCs, taken at surgery. The genes are TRBV12-3 or TRBV12-4 and TRBJ2-1; 7 bases line up with TRBD1. The CDR3 reads CASSPGTVYNEQFF. The CDR3 DNA follows: TGTGCCAGCAGTCCCGGGACAGTCTACAATGAGCAGTTCTTC.